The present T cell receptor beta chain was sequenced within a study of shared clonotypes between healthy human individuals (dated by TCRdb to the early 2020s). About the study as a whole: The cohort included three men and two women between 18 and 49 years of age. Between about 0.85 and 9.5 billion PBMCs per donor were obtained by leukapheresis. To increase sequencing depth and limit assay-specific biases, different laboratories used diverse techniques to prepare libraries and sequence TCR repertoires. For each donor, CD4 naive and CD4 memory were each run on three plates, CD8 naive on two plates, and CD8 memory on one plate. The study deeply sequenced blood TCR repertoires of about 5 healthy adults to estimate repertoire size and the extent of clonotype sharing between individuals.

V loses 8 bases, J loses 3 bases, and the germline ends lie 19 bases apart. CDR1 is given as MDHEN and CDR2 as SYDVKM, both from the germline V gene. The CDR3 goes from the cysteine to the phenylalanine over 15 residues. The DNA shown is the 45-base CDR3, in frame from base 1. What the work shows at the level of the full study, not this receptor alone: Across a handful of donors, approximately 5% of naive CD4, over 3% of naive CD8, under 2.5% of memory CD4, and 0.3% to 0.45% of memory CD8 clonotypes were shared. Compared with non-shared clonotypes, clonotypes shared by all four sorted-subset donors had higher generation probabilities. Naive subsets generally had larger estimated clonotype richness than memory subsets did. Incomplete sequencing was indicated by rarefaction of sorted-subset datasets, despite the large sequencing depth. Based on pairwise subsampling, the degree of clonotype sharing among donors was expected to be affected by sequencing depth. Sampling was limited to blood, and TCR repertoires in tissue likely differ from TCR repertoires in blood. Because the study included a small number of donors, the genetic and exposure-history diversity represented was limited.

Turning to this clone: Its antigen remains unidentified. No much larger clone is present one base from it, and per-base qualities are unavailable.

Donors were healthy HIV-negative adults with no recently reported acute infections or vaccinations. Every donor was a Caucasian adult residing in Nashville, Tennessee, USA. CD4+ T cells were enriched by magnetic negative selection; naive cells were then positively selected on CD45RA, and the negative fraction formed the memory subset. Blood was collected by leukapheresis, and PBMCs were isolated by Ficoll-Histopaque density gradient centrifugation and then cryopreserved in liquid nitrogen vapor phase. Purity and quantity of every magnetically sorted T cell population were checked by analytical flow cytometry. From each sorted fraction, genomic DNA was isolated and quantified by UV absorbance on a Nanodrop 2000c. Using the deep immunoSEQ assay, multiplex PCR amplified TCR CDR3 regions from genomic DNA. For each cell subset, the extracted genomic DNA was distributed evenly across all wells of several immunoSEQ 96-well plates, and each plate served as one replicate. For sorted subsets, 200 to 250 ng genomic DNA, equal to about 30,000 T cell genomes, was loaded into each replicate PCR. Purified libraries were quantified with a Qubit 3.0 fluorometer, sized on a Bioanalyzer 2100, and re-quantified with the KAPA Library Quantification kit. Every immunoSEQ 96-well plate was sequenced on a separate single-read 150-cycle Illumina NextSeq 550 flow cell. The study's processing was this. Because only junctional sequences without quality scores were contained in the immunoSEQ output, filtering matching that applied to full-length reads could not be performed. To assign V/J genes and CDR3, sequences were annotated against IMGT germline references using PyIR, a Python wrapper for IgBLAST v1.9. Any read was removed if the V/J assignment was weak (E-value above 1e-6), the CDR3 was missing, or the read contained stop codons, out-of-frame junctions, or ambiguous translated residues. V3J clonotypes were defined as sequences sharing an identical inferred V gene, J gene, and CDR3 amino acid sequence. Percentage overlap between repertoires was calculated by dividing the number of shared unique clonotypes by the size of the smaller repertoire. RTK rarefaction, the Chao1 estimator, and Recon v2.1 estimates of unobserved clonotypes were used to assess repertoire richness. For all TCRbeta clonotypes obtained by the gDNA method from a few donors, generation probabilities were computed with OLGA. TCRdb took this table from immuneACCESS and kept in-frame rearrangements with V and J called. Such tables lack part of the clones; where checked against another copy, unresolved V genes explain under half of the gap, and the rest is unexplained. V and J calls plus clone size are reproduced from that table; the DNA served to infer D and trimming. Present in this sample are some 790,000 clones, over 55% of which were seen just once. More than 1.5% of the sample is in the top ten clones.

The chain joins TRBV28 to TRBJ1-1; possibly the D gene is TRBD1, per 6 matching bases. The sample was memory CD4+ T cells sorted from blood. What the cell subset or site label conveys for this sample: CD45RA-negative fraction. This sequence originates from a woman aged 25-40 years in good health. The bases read TGTGCCAGCCTTACTGAGGGGGGGTCGGACACTGAAGCTTTCTTT. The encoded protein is CASLTEGGSDTEAFF.